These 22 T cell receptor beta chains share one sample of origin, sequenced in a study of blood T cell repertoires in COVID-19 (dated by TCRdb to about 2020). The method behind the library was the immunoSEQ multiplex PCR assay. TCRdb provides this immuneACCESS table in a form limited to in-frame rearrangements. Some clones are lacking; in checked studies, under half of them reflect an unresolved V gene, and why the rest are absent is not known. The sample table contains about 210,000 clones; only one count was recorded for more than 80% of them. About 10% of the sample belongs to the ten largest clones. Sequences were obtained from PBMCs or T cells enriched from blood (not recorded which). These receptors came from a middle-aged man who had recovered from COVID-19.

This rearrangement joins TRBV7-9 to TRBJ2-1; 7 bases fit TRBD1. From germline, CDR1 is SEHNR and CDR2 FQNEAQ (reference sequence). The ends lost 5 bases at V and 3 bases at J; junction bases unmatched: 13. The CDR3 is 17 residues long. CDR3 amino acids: CASSDTRSTGRYNEQFF. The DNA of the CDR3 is TGTGCCAGCAGCGATACCCGCTCGACAGGGCGCTACAATGAGCAGTTCTTC. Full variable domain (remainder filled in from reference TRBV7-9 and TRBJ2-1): DTGVSQNPRHKITKRGQNVTFRCDPISEHNRLYWYRQTLGQGPEFLTYFQNEAQLEKSRLLSDRFSAERPKGSFSTLEIQRTEQGDSAMYLCASSDTRSTGRYNEQFFGPGTRLTVL.

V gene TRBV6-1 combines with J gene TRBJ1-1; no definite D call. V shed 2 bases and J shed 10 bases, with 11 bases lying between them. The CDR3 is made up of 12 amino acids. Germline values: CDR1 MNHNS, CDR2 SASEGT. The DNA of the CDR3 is TGTGCCAGCAGTGAACCGGGAGTCGGAGCTTTCTTT. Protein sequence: CASSEPGVGAFF.

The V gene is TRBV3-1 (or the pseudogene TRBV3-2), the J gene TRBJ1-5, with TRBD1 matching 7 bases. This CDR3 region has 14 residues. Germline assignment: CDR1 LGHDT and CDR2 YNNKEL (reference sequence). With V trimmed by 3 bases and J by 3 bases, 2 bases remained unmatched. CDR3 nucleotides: TGTGCCAGCAGCCAGGGGACAGTCAATCAGCCCCAGCATTTT. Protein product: CASSQGTVNQPQHF.

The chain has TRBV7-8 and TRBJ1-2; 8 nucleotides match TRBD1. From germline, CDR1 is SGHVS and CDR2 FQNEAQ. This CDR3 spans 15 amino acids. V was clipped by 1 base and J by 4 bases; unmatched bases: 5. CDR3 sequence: CASSLDRGSLYGYTF. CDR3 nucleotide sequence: TGTGCCAGCAGCTTAGACAGGGGGAGCCTCTATGGCTACACCTTC.

CDR3 region: CASSPRTPAGDEAFF. In nucleotides, the CDR3 is TGTGCCAGCTCACCACGTACGCCGGCGGGGGATGAAGCTTTCTTT. The chain is built from TRBV18 and TRBJ1-1; possibly TRBD1 for D (5 bases). Between the trimmed V and J ends, which lost 1 base and 7 bases, there was a span of 16 bases. There are 15 residues in the CDR3. From germline, CDR1 is KGHSH and CDR2 LQKENI.

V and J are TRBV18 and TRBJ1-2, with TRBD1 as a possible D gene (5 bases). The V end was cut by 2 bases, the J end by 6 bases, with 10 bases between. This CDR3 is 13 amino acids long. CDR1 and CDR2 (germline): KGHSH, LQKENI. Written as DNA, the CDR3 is TGTGCCAGCTCACCATCAGGGTGGGATGGCTACACCTTC. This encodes CASSPSGWDGYTF.

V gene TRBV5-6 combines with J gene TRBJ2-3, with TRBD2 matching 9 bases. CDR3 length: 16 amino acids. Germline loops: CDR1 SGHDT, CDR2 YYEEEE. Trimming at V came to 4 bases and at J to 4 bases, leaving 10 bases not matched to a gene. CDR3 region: CASSLRAGGFSDTQYF. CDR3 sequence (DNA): TGTGCCAGCAGCCTCCGGGCGGGAGGGTTCTCAGATACGCAGTATTTT.

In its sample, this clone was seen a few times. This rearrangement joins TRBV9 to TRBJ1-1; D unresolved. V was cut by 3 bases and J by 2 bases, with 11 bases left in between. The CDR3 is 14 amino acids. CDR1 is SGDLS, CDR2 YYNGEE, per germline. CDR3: CASSGDHSNTEAFF. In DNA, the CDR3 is TGTGCCAGCAGCGGCGACCACAGTAACACTGAAGCTTTCTTT. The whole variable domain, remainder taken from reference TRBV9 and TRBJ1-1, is DSGVTQTPKHLITATGQRVTLRCSPRSGDLSVYWYQQSLDQGLQFLIQYYNGEERAKGNILERFSAQQFPDLHSELNLSSLELGDSALYFCASSGDHSNTEAFFGQGTRLTVV.

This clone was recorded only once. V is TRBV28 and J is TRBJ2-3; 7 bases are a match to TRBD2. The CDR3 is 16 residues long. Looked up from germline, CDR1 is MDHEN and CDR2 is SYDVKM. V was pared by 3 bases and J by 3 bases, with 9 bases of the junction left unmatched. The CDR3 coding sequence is TGTGCCAGCAGTTTTCCCCCTGGCGGGAGAACAGATACGCAGTATTTT. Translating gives CASSFPPGGRTDTQYF.

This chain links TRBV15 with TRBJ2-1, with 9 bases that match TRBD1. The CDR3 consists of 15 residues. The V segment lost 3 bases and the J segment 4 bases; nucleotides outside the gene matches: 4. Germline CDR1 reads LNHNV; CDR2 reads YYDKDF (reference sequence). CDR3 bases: TGTGCCACCAGCAGGGACAGGGGTGAATACAATGAGCAGTTCTTC. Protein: CATSRDRGEYNEQFF.

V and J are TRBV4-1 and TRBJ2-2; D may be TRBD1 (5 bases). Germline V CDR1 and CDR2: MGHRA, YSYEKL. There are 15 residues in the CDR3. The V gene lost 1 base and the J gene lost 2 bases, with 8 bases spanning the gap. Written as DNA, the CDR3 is TGCGCCAGCAGCCAAGCACAGGTTAACACCGGGGAGCTGTTTTTT. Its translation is CASSQAQVNTGELFF.

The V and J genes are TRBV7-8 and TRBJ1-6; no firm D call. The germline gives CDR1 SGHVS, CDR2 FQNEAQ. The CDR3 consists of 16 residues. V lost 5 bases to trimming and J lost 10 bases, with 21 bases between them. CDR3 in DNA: TGTGCCAGCAGCCTTAGATCTGGGCCGCGTAACTCACCCCTCCACTTT. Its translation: CASSLRSGPRNSPLHF.

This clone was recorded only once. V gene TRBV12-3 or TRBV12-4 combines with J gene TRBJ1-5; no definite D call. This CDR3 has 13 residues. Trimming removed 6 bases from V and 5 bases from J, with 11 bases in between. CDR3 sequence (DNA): TGTGCCAGCAGCCTGACATGGGATCAGCCCCAGCATTTT. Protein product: CASSLTWDQPQHF.

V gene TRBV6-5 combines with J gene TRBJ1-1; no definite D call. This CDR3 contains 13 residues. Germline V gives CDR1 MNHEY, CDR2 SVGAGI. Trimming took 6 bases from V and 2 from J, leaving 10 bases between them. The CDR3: CASSPRQNTEAFF. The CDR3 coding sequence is TGTGCCAGCAGCCCGCGACAAAACACTGAAGCTTTCTTT.

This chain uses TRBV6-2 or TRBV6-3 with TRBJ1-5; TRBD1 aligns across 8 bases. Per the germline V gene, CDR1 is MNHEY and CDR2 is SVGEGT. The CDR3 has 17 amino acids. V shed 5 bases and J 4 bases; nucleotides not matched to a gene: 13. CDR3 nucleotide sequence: TGTGCCAGCAGTAGACCGCGTAAGGACAGGGATAATCAGCCCCAGCATTTT. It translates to CASSRPRKDRDNQPQHF.

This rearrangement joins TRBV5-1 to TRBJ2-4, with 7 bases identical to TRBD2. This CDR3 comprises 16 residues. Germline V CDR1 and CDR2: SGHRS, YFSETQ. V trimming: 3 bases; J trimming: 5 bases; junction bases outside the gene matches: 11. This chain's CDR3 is CASSSGLFVGENIQYF. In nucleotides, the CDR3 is TGCGCCAGCAGCTCGGGACTATTCGTGGGAGAAAACATTCAGTACTTC.

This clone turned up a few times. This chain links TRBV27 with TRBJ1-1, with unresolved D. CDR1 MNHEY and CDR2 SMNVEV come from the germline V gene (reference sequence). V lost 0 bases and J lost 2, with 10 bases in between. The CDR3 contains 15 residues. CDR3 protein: CASSLSGGYNTEAFF. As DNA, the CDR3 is TGTGCCAGCAGTTTATCGGGCGGGTATAACACTGAAGCTTTCTTT.

CDR3 sequence reads: CASSESDWNSPLHF. The CDR3 DNA sequence: TGTGCCAGCAGTGAATCCGACTGGAATTCACCCCTCCACTTT. J is TRBJ1-6 and V is TRBV2; no definite D call. Trimming pared 2 bases from V and 7 bases from J, leaving 9 bases between. CDR1 is SNHLY, CDR2 FYNNEI, per germline. The CDR3 runs to 14 residues.

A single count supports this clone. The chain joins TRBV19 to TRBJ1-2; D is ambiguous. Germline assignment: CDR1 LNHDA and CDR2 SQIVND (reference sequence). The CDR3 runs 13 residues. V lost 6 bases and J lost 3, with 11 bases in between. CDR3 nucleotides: TGTGCCAGTAGGATCAGTACAGACTATGGCTACACCTTC. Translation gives CASRISTDYGYTF.

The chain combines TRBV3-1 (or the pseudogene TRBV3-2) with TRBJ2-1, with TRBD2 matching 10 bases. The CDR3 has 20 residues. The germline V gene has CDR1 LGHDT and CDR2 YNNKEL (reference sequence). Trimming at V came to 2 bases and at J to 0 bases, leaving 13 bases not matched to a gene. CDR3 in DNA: TGTGCCAGCAGCCAACCTAGCGGGGGTTCCTTACTAAACTCCTACAATGAGCAGTTCTTC. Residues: CASSQPSGGSLLNSYNEQFF.

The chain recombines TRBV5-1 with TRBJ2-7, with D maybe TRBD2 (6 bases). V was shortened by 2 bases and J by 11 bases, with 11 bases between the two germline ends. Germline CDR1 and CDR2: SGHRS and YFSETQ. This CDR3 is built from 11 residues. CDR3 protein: CASSLGEREYF. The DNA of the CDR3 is TGCGCCAGCAGCTTAGGAGAGCGGGAGTACTTC.

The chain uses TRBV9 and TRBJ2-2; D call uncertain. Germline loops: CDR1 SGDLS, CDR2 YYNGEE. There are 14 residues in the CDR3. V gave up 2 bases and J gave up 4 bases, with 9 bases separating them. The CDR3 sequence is CASSVTLSTGELFF. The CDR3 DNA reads TGTGCCAGCAGCGTGACACTTTCCACCGGGGAGCTGTTTTTT.